This TCR beta chain was captured in a study of T cells in Graves' hyperthyroidism and ophthalmopathy. Amplification of TCR beta CDR3 regions used RNA as the template. In the first-round RT-PCR of the TCR CDR3, the HTBI primer set was used. TCRdb ran MiXCR on the multiplex PCR reads and lists one entry per CDR3 protein. The data hold a few hundred thousand distinct CDR3 sequences, with approximately 14% observed a single time. V lost 5 bases, J lost 13 bases, and 14 bases lay in between. This CDR3 has 12 residues. In germline, CDR1 is MNHEY, CDR2 SMNVEV (reference sequence). The V and J genes are TRBV27 and TRBJ2-2, with D tentatively TRBD1 (6 bases). The sample was blood. This TCR was sampled from a woman in her twenties or thirties with Graves' hyperthyroidism. The CDR3: CASSAVGASLFF. Written as DNA, the CDR3 is TGTGCCAGCAGTGCTGTGGGGGCGTCGCTGTTTTTT.